The clone carrying this T cell receptor (beta chain) was detected a few times. Its target is unknown. This specimen comes from a study of beta chain features in type 1 diabetes. In the study overall: Age, gender and cell yields were similar between patients and healthy donors.

Trimming took off 0 bases at V and 2 bases at J, with 5 bases between the two ends. The germline V gene encodes CDR1 GTSNPN and CDR2 SVGIG (reference sequence). This CDR3 has 12 amino acids. Findings and limits, study-wide: A cDNA-based sequencing approach could over-represent cells with high TCR expression. Equally in patients and controls, PCR might preferentially amplify shorter templates.

Reverse transcribing all isolated RNA meant expressed TCRB transcripts were sequenced. Assay: immunoSEQ multiplex PCR; the TCRdb copy retains only in-frame clones and omits some. The data contain 350,000 or so clones, roughly a fifth of them singletons. Cells sorted by CD45RO/CCR7/CD25/CD127/CD95/CD27 comprised CD4+ naive, central memory, regulatory and stem cell-like memory cells. The sample consisted of naive CD4+ T cells from blood. The rearrangement links TRBV30 to TRBJ2-7; no definite D call. The receptor's source is a woman under 30 in good health. The CDR3 loop reads CAWSVATYEQYF. DNA for the CDR3: TGTGCCTGGAGTGTCGCTACCTACGAGCAGTACTTC.